Below are 31 T cell receptor beta chains sequenced from a single sample in a study of blood T cell repertoires in COVID-19. Sequencing used immunoSEQ multiplex PCR; TCRdb keeps in-frame clones, though not all of them. The table lists over 30,000 clones, about 90% of them singletons. The specimen was peripheral blood. Receptors were obtained from an elderly man with acute or convalescent COVID-19.

The chain couples TRBV2 to TRBJ2-7; a possible D gene is TRBD2 (6 bases). Germline V CDR1 and CDR2: SNHLY, FYNNEI. V gave up 10 bases and J gave up 0 bases, with 10 bases separating them. The CDR3 is 12 amino acids. The CDR3 spells CANGGASYEQYF. The CDR3 coding sequence is TGTGCCAACGGAGGGGCCTCCTACGAGCAGTACTTC.

This clone showed up just once. The chain carries TRBV7-6 and TRBJ2-7, with 9 bases that match TRBD1. The V segment lost 1 base and the J segment 0 bases; nucleotides outside the gene matches: 4. The CDR3 runs 16 residues. Germline V gene sequence: CDR1 SGHVS, CDR2 FNYEAQ. The CDR3 is CASSLGMTGGSYEQYF. CDR3 nucleotide sequence: TGTGCCAGCAGCTTAGGAATGACAGGGGGCTCCTACGAGCAGTACTTC.

This chain joins TRBV13 and TRBJ2-7, with TRBD2 matching over 10 bases. Germline loops: CDR1 PRHDT, CDR2 FYEKMQ (reference sequence). This CDR3 is 15 amino acids long. V lost 5 bases, J lost 6 bases, and 10 bases stayed unmatched. For the CDR3, the DNA is TGTGCCAGCAGCCCAGCCCTAGCGGGGGCACGCGAGCAGTACTTC. This gives the protein CASSPALAGAREQYF.

This clone came up once. The CDR3 DNA reads TGTGCCTGGAGTGTACTGGGCAGGGCTTACAATGAGCAGTTCTTC. Residues: CAWSVLGRAYNEQFF. The chain recombines TRBV30 with TRBJ2-1; weak D call: TRBD1 (5 bases). V lost 0 bases and J lost 4, with 13 bases in between. CDR3 length equals 15 residues. Germline CDR1 GTSNPN, CDR2 SVGIG (reference sequence). Variable domain in full (rest from reference TRBV30 and TRBJ2-1): SQTIHQWPATLVQPVGSPLSLECTVEGTSNPNLYWYRQAAGRGLQLLFYSVGIGQISSEVPQNLSASRPQDRQFILSSKKLLLSDSGFYLCAWSVLGRAYNEQFFGPGTRLTVL.

This clone was picked up a small number of times. The chain combines TRBV2 with TRBJ1-5, with unresolved D. Trimming cost V 5 bases and J 2 bases, with 13 bases left between them. Germline CDR1 SNHLY, CDR2 FYNNEI. The CDR3 consists of 15 residues. The CDR3 here is CASSREGTGNQPQHF. The DNA of the CDR3 is TGTGCCAGCAGTCGGGAGGGCACGGGCAATCAGCCCCAGCATTTT.

V and J are TRBV28 and TRBJ2-6; the match to TRBD1 covers 8 bases. The V gene's germline CDR1 is MDHEN and CDR2 SYDVKM. CDR3 length: 17 residues. J gave up 3 bases and V 5 bases, and 9 bases lay outside the gene matches. DNA of the CDR3: TGTGCCAGCAGTCCTTCCCAGGGGGCATATGGGGCCAACGTCCTGACTTTC. Amino acids: CASSPSQGAYGANVLTF.

In this sample, this clone turned up once. J is TRBJ1-2 and V is TRBV19; tentatively, D is TRBD1 (5 bases). This CDR3 is 16 amino acids long. Germline loops: CDR1 LNHDA, CDR2 SQIVND (reference sequence). V lost 7 bases, J lost 4 bases, and 22 bases lay in between. The CDR3 region has the DNA TGTGCCAGTACCTCACCCGGACTACAAAGGGGCTATGGCTACACCTTC. It is translated as CASTSPGLQRGYGYTF.

This clone was seen a few times. This chain joins TRBV19 and TRBJ1-5; 9 bases line up with TRBD1. CDR3 size: 16 residues. J was trimmed by 2 bases and V by 4 bases; bases with no gene match: 6. Germline V gene lookup returns CDR1 LNHDA and CDR2 SQIVND (reference sequence). CDR3 in amino acids: CASSKITGGGNQPQHF. The CDR3 DNA follows: TGTGCCAGTAGTAAAATCACAGGGGGCGGCAATCAGCCCCAGCATTTT.

The chain uses TRBV5-1 and TRBJ1-1; tentatively, D is TRBD1 (6 bases). The CDR3 length is 13 residues. Germline CDR1 is SGHRS and CDR2 is YFSETQ. V gave up 5 bases and J gave up 4 bases, with 12 bases separating them. In nucleotides, the CDR3 is TGCGCCAGCAGTGATACAGGGCCCACTGAAGCTTTCTTT. Translated, it gives CASSDTGPTEAFF.

This chain links TRBV10-3 with TRBJ2-4, with 8 bases aligning to TRBD2. The J segment lost 6 bases and the V segment lost 6 bases, leaving 13 bases of the junction unmatched. CDR1 and CDR2 from the germline V gene are ENHRY and SYGVKD. CDR3 size: 16 residues. The chain's CDR3 is CAISGSSGVTPNIQYF. DNA for the CDR3: TGTGCCATCAGCGGGAGTAGCGGGGTGACGCCAAACATTCAGTACTTC.

The J gene is TRBJ1-2, the V gene TRBV11-2, with D maybe TRBD1 (6 bases). The CDR3 contains 15 residues. Between the trimmed V and J ends, which lost 5 bases and 1 base, there was a span of 14 bases. Germline CDR1 SGHAT, CDR2 FQNNGV. CDR3 sequence reads: CASSPNRVLNYGYTF. CDR3 DNA sequence: TGTGCCAGCAGCCCAAACAGGGTACTTAACTATGGCTACACCTTC.

V is TRBV2 and J is TRBJ2-5; TRBD1 agrees at 8 bases. Per germline, CDR1 SNHLY and CDR2 FYNNEI. With V trimmed by 5 bases and J by 5 bases, 7 bases remained unmatched. The CDR3 is made up of 14 amino acids. The CDR3 spells CASSRQGRGETQYF. CDR3 bases: TGTGCCAGCAGTCGACAGGGGCGAGGGGAGACCCAGTACTTC.

The V gene is TRBV10-1, the J gene TRBJ1-1; 7 bases are shared with TRBD1. The V and J ends lost 6 bases and 0 bases, in that order; junction bases with no gene match: 7. The CDR3 is made up of 15 amino acids. In germline, CDR1 is WNHNN, CDR2 SYGVQD (reference sequence). The CDR3 reads CASRSRQGLNTEAFF. The CDR3 bases are TGCGCCAGCAGGTCCAGACAGGGATTGAACACTGAAGCTTTCTTT.

This chain uses TRBV5-1 with TRBJ2-1; the match to TRBD2 covers 9 bases. The germline V gene has CDR1 SGHRS and CDR2 YFSETQ. J was trimmed by 6 bases and V by 0 bases; bases with no gene match: 4. This CDR3 has 15 amino acids. DNA for the CDR3: TGCGCCAGCAGCTTGGGCGGGGGGGCTCCCAATGAGCAGTTCTTC. Residues: CASSLGGGAPNEQFF.

CDR3 in amino acids: CASSPGGRMNTEAFF. DNA of the CDR3: TGTGCCAGCAGCCCAGGGGGGCGCATGAACACTGAAGCTTTCTTT. The chain employs TRBV3-1 (or the pseudogene TRBV3-2) and TRBJ1-1, with TRBD1 identical over 7 bases. The V gene end was trimmed by 4 bases and the J gene end by 0 bases; junction bases not matched to a gene: 5. This CDR3 spans 15 amino acids. Germline CDR1 LGHDT, CDR2 YNNKEL (reference sequence).

This clone has only one observation. The J gene is TRBJ2-7, the V gene TRBV12-3 or TRBV12-4; D uncertain. CDR3 length equals 13 residues. V was cut by 2 bases and J by 9 bases, with 14 bases left in between. CDR3 amino acids: CASSLSSMTRQYF. The CDR3 region has the DNA TGTGCCAGCAGTTTATCTTCTATGACAAGGCAGTACTTC.

This chain joins TRBV18 and TRBJ2-3; 12 bases are shared with TRBD2. Trimming removed 6 bases from V and 5 bases from J; junction bases left unmatched: 6. This CDR3 region has 15 residues. The V gene's germline CDR1 is KGHSH and CDR2 LQKENI. The CDR3 is CASSSSGGAEDTQYF. The CDR3 nucleotides read TGTGCCAGCTCGTCTAGCGGGGGGGCCGAAGATACGCAGTATTTT.

The rearrangement uses TRBV30 and TRBJ1-1; no clear D. Per the germline V gene, CDR1 is GTSNPN and CDR2 is SVGIG (reference sequence). V gave up 5 bases and J gave up 3 bases, with 10 bases separating them. The CDR3 runs 12 residues. CDR3 sequence: CAWSQEDTEAFF. For the CDR3, the DNA is TGTGCCTGGTCCCAAGAGGACACTGAAGCTTTCTTT. The entire variable domain, with the rest obtained from reference TRBV30 and TRBJ1-1, is as follows: SQTIHQWPATLVQPVGSPLSLECTVEGTSNPNLYWYRQAAGRGLQLLFYSVGIGQISSEVPQNLSASRPQDRQFILSSKKLLLSDSGFYLCAWSQEDTEAFFGQGTRLTVV.

The genes are TRBV19 and TRBJ1-5; 10 positions agree with TRBD1. This CDR3 spans 14 amino acids. V was clipped by 6 bases and J by 7 bases; unmatched bases: 6. Germline V gene data show CDR1 as LNHDA and CDR2 as SQIVND (reference sequence). The CDR3 nucleotides read TGTGCCAGTAGACCCGGACAGGGGGGCCAGCCCCAGCATTTT. Residues: CASRPGQGGQPQHF.

This clone was picked up one time. The rearrangement uses TRBV3-1 (or the pseudogene TRBV3-2) and TRBJ1-2; possibly TRBD1 for D (6 bases). This CDR3 has 15 amino acids. V dropped 1 base and J dropped 7 bases, with 16 bases sitting between them. The germline V gene encodes CDR1 LGHDT and CDR2 YNNKEL (reference sequence). The CDR3 is CASSQVGGARGGYTF. CDR3 nucleotides: TGTGCCAGCAGCCAAGTAGGGGGGGCTCGTGGTGGCTACACCTTC.

The genes are TRBV9 and TRBJ1-5; D not certain. CDR1 and CDR2 from the germline V gene are SGDLS and YYNGEE. The CDR3 extends over 13 amino acids. Trimming took off 4 bases at V and 0 bases at J, with 5 bases between the two ends. CDR3 sequence: CASSLNSNQPQHF. The DNA of the CDR3 is TGTGCCAGCAGCCTTAATAGCAATCAGCCCCAGCATTTT. The whole variable domain, remainder taken from reference TRBV9 and TRBJ1-5, is DSGVTQTPKHLITATGQRVTLRCSPRSGDLSVYWYQQSLDQGLQFLIQYYNGEERAKGNILERFSAQQFPDLHSELNLSSLELGDSALYFCASSLNSNQPQHFGDGTRLSIL.

The chain couples TRBV2 to TRBJ1-2; D is ambiguous. V was cut by 11 bases and J by 2 bases, with 12 bases left in between. There are 12 residues in the CDR3. The germline V gene encodes CDR1 SNHLY and CDR2 FYNNEI. This CDR3 reads CASLDTNYGYTF. CDR3 coding DNA: TGTGCCTCTTTAGATACGAACTATGGCTACACCTTC.

CDR3 region: CASGRGNTEAFF. The CDR3 DNA sequence: TGTGCCAGCGGGAGGGGGAACACTGAAGCTTTCTTT. The chain has TRBV2 and TRBJ1-1; tentatively, D is TRBD1 (5 bases). This CDR3 contains 12 residues. In germline, CDR1 is SNHLY, CDR2 FYNNEI. The ends were cut back, 8 bases at V and 1 base at J, with 8 bases in the middle.

This chain connects TRBV5-1 to TRBJ1-1; 10 bases are shared with TRBD1. This CDR3 is built from 16 residues. J was trimmed by 0 bases and V by 4 bases; bases with no gene match: 6. From germline, CDR1 is SGHRS and CDR2 YFSETQ. CDR3 in amino acids: CASSPGTGDVNTEAFF. The CDR3 DNA is TGCGCCAGCAGCCCCGGGACAGGGGATGTGAACACTGAAGCTTTCTTT.

This chain joins TRBV27 and TRBJ2-1; 8 bases map to TRBD2. Losses at the gene ends were 6 bases for V and 4 bases for J; bases not matched to a gene: 14. CDR1 MNHEY and CDR2 SMNVEV come from the germline V gene (reference sequence). The CDR3 spans 17 residues. The CDR3 region is CASSLTPPVAGYNEQFF. As DNA, the CDR3 is TGTGCCAGCAGCCTGACCCCCCCTGTAGCGGGGTACAATGAGCAGTTCTTC.

The V call is TRBV4-2, the J call TRBJ1-4, with D possibly TRBD1 on 6 matching bases. V was shortened by 1 base and J by 8 bases, with 14 bases between the two germline ends. CDR3 size: 15 residues. CDR1 LGHNA and CDR2 YNFKEQ come from the germline V gene. The CDR3 coding sequence is TGTGCCAGCAGCCAAGTCCGCAGGGGCGACGAAAAACTGTTTTTT. Translation: CASSQVRRGDEKLFF.

The chain has TRBV5-1 and TRBJ2-5; 7 nucleotides agree with TRBD1. CDR1 and CDR2 (germline): SGHRS, YFSETQ. The length of the CDR3 is 15 residues. The V segment lost 0 bases and the J segment 5 bases; nucleotides outside the gene matches: 7. The CDR3 loop reads CASSLGPGGYETQYF. In DNA, the CDR3 is TGCGCCAGCAGCTTGGGTCCAGGGGGTTACGAGACCCAGTACTTC.

This rearrangement joins TRBV9 to TRBJ1-1; 7 bases fit TRBD1. The V segment lost 0 bases and the J segment 2 bases; nucleotides outside the gene matches: 4. The CDR3 covers 15 residues. Germline CDR1 and CDR2: SGDLS and YYNGEE. The CDR3 here is CASSVEGTANTEAFF. CDR3 coding DNA: TGTGCCAGCAGCGTAGAGGGGACAGCTAACACTGAAGCTTTCTTT. Looking up the rest from reference TRBV9 and TRBJ1-1 gives the full variable domain: DSGVTQTPKHLITATGQRVTLRCSPRSGDLSVYWYQQSLDQGLQFLIQYYNGEERAKGNILERFSAQQFPDLHSELNLSSLELGDSALYFCASSVEGTANTEAFFGQGTRLTVV.

This chain uses TRBV15 with TRBJ1-5; D is ambiguous. This CDR3 region has 15 residues. V lost 0 bases and J lost 7, with 13 bases in between. Germline values: CDR1 LNHNV, CDR2 YYDKDF (reference sequence). The CDR3 sequence: CATSRDFEGFQPQHF. In DNA form, the CDR3 reads TGTGCCACCAGCAGAGATTTTGAGGGCTTCCAGCCCCAGCATTTT.

This clone was seen a single time. The chain couples TRBV5-1 to TRBJ1-2; 7 bases are a match to TRBD1. V was pared by 4 bases and J by 4 bases, with 10 bases of the junction left unmatched. The germline gives CDR1 SGHRS, CDR2 YFSETQ. The CDR3 length is 15 residues. The CDR3 region is CASSRGEQGFYGYTF. DNA for the CDR3: TGCGCCAGCAGCCGCGGAGAACAGGGGTTCTATGGCTACACCTTC.

The V gene is TRBV7-2, the J gene TRBJ2-1, with D tentatively TRBD1 (7 bases). V lost 5 bases, J lost 10 bases, and 21 bases lay in between. Germline lookup yields CDR1 SGHTA and CDR2 FQGNSA. This CDR3 contains 15 residues. The CDR3 coding sequence is TGTGCCAGCAGCCCCCGACAGGGACTCTACGGCGAGCAGTTCTTC. It specifies CASSPRQGLYGEQFF. The full variable domain, rest sourced from reference TRBV7-2 and TRBJ2-1, is GAGVSQSPSNKVTEKGKDVELRCDPISGHTALYWYRQSLGQGLEFLIYFQGNSAPDKSGLPSDRFSAERTGGSVSTLTIQRTQQEDSAVYLCASSPRQGLYGEQFFGPGTRLTVL.